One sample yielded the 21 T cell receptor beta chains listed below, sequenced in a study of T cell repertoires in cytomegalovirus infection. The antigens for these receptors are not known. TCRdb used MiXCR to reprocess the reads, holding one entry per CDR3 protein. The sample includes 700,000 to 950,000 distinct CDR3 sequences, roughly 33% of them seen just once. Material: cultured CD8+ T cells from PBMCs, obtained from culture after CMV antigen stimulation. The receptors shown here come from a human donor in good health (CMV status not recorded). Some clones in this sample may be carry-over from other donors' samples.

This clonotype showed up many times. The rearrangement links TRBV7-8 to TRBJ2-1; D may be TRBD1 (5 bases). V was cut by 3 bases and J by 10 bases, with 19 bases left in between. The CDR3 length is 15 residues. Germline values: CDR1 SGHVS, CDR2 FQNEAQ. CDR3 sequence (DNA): TGTGCCAGCAGCTTGGGGCTACCCGCTAGGACGGAGCAGTTCTTC. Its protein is CASSLGLPARTEQFF.

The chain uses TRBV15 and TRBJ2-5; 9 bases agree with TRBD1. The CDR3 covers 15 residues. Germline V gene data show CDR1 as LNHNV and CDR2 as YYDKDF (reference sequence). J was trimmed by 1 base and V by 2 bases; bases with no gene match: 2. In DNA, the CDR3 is TGTGCCACCAGCAGAAAGACAGGGGGCCAAGAGACCCAGTACTTC. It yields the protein CATSRKTGGQETQYF.

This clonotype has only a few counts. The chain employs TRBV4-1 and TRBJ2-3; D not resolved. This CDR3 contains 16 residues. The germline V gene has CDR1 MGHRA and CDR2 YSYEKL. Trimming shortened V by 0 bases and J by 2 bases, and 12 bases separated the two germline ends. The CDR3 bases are TGCGCCAGCAGCCAAGAAAAGACATTATTCACAGATACGCAGTATTTT. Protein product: CASSQEKTLFTDTQYF.

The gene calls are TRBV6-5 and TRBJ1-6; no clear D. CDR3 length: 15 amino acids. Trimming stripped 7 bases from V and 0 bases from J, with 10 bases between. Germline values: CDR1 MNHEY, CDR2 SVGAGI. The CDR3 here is CASKSESSYNSPLHF. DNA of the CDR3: TGTGCCAGCAAAAGCGAAAGCTCCTATAATTCACCCCTCCACTTT.

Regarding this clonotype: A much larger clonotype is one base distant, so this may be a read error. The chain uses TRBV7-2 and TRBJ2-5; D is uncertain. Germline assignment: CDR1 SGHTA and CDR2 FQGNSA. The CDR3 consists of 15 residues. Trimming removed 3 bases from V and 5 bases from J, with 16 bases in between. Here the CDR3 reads CASSFRNWVDETQYF. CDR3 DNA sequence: TGTGCCAGCAGCTTCCGGAACTGGGTGGATGAGACCCAGTACTTC.

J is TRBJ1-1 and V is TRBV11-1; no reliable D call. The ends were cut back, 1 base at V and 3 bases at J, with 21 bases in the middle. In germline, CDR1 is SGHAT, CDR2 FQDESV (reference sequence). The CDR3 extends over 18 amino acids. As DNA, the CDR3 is TGTGCCAGCAGCTTAGGGACGTGGACGGAAGTCCCCTACACTGAAGCTTTCTTT. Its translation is CASSLGTWTEVPYTEAFF. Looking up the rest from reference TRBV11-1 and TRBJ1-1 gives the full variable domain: EAEVAQSPRYKITEKSQAVAFWCDPISGHATLYWYRQILGQGPELLVQFQDESVVDDSQLPKDRFSAERLKGVDSTLKIQPAELGDSAMYLCASSLGTWTEVPYTEAFFGQGTRLTVV.

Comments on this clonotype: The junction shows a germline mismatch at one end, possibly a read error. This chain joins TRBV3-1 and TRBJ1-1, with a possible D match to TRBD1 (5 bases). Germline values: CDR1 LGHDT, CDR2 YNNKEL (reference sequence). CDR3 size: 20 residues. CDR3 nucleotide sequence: TGTGCCAGCAGTCAAGATCGGGGGAGAGGGATCCATATCATGAACACTGAAGCTTTCTTT. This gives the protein CASSQDRGRGIHIMNTEAFF.

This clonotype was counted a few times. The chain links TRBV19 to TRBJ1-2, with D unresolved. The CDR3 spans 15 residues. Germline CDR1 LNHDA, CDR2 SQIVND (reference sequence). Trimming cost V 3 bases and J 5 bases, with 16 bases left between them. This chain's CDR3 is CASSISFAELYGYTF. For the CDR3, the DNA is TGTGCCAGTAGTATTTCTTTCGCGGAATTATATGGCTACACCTTC.

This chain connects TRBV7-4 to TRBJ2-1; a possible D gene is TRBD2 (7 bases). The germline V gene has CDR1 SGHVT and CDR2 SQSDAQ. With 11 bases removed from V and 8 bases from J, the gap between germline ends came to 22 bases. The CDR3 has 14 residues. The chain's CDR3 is CAGRAVLGADEQFF. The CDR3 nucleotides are TGTGCCGGGAGGGCTGTTCTGGGGGCGGATGAGCAGTTCTTC. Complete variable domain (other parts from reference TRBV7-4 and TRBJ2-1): GAGVSQSPRYKVAKRGRDVALRCDSISGHVTLYWYRQTLGQGSEVLTYSQSDAQRDKSGRPSGRFSAERPERSVSTLKIQRTEQGDSAVYLCAGRAVLGADEQFFGPGTRLTVL.

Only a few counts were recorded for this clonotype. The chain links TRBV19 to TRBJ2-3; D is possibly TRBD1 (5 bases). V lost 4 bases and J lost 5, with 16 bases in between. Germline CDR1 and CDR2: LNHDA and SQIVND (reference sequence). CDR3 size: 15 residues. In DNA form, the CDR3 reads TGTGCCAGTAGTAACACATGGGGCGCAGGAGATACGCAGTATTTT. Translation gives CASSNTWGAGDTQYF.

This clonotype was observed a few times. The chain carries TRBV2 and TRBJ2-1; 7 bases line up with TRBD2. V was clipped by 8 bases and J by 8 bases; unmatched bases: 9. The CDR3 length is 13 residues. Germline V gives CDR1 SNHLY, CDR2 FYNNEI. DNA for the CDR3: TGTGCCAGCCAAGGCGGGGGTAGCGATGAGCAGTTCTTC. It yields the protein CASQGGGSDEQFF.

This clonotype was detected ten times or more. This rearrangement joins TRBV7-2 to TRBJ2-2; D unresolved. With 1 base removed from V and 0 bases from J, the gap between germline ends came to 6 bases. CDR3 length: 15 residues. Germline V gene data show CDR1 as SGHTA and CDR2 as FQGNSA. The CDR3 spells CASSLGLPNTGELFF. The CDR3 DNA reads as TGTGCCAGCAGCTTAGGACTCCCGAACACCGGGGAGCTGTTTTTT.

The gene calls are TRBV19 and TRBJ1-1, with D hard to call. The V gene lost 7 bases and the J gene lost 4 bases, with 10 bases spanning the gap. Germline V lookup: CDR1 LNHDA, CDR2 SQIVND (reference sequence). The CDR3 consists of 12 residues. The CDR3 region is CASTARSTEAFF. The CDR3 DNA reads TGTGCCAGTACTGCACGCAGCACTGAAGCTTTCTTT.

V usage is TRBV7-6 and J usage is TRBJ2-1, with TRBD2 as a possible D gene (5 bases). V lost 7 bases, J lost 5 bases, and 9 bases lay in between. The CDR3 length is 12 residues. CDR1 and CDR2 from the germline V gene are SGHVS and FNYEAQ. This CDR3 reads CASTWGDNEQFF. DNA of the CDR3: TGTGCCAGCACCTGGGGAGACAATGAGCAGTTCTTC.

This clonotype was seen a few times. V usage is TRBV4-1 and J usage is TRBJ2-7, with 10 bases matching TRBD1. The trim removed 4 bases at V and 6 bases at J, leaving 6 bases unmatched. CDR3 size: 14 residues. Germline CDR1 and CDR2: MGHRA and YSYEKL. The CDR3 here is CASSLGTGVLEQYF. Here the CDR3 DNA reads TGCGCCAGCAGCCTCGGGACAGGGGTCCTCGAGCAGTACTTC.

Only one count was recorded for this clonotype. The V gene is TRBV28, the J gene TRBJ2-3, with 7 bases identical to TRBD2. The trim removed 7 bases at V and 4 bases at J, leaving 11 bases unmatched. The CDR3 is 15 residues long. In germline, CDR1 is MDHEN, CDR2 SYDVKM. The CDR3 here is CASTGGGVKADTQYF. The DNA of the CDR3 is TGTGCCAGCACCGGGGGAGGGGTCAAAGCAGATACGCAGTATTTT.

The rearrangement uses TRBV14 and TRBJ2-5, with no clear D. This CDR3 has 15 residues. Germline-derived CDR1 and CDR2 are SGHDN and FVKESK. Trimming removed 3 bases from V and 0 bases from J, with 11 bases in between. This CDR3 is CASSHDIQNQETQYF. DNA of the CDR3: TGTGCCAGCAGCCATGATATCCAGAACCAAGAGACCCAGTACTTC. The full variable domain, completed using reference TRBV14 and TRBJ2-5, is EAGVTQFPSHSVIEKGQTVTLRCDPISGHDNLYWYRRVMGKEIKFLLHFVKESKQDESGMPNNRFLAERTGGTYSTLKVQPAELEDSGVYFCASSHDIQNQETQYFGPGTRLLVL.

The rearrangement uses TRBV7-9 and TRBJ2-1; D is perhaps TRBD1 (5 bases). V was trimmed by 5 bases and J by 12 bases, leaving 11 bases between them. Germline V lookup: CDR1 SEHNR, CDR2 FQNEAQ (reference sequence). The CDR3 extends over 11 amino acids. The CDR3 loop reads CASSGPRAQFF. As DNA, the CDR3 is TGTGCCAGCAGCGGGCCCAGGGCGCAGTTCTTC. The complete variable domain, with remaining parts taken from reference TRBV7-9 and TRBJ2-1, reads DTGVSQNPRHKITKRGQNVTFRCDPISEHNRLYWYRQTLGQGPEFLTYFQNEAQLEKSRLLSDRFSAERPKGSFSTLEIQRTEQGDSAMYLCASSGPRAQFFGPGTRLTVL.

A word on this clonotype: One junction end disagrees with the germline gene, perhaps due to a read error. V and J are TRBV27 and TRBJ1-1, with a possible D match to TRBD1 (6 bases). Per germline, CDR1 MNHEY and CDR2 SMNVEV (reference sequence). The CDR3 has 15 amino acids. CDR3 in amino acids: CASSTRQEMNTEALF. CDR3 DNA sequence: TGTGCCAGCAGTACTCGACAGGAGATGAACACTGAAGCTCTCTTT.

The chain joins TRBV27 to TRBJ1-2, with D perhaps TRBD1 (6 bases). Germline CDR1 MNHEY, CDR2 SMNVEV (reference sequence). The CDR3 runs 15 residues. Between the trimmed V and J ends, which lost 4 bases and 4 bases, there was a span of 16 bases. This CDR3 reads CASSSEQGPFYGYTF. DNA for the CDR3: TGTGCCAGCAGTTCTGAACAGGGCCCCTTCTATGGCTACACCTTC.

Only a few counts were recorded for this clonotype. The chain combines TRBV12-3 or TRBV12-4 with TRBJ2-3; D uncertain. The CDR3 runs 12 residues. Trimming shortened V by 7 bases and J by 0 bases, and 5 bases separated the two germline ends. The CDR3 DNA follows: TGTGCCAGCATCGGAAGCACAGATACGCAGTATTTT. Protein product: CASIGSTDTQYF.